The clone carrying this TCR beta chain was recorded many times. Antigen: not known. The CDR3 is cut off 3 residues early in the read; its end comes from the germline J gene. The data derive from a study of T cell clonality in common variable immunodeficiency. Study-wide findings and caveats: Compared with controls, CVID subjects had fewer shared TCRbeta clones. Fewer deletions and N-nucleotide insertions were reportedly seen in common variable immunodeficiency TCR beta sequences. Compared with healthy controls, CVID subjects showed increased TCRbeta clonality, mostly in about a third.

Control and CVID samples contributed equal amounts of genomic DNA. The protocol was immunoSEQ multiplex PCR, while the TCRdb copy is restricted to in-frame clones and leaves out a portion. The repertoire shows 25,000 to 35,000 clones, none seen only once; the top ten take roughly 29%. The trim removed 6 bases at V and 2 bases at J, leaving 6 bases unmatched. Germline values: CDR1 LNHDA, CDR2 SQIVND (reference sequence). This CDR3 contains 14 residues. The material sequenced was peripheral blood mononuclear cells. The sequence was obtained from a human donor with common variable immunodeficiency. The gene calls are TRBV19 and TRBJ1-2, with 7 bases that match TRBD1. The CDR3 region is CASRQDRANYGYTF. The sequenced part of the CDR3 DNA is TGTGCCAGTAGGCAAGACAGGGCGAACTATGGC.